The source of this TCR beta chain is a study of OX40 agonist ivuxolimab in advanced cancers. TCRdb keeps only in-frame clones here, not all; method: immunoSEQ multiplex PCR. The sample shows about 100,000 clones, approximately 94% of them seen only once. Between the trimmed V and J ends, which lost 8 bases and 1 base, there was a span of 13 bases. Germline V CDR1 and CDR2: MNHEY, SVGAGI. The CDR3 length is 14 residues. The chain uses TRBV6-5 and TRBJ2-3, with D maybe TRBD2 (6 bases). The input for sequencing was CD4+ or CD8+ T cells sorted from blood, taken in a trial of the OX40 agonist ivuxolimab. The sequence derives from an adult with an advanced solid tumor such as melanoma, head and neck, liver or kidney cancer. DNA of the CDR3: TGTGCCAGCGGGGGACTCGTGGGCACAGATACGCAGTATTTT. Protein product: CASGGLVGTDTQYF.